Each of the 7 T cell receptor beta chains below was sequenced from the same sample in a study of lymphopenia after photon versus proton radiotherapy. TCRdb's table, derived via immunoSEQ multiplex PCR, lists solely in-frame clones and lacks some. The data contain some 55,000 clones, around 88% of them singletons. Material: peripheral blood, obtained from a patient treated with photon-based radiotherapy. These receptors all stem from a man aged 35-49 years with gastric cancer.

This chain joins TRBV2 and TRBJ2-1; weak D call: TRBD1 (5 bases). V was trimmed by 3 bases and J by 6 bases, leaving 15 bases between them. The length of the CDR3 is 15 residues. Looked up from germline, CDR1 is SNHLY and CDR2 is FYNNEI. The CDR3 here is CASSDPGQGSNEQFF. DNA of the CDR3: TGTGCCAGCAGTGACCCGGGCCAGGGTTCCAATGAGCAGTTCTTC.

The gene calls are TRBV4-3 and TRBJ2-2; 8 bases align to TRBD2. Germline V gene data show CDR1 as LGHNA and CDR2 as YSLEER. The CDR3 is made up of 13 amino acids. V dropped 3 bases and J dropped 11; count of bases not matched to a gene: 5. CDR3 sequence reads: CASSHGLAGELFF. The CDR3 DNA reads TGCGCCAGCAGCCACGGACTAGCAGGAGAGCTGTTTTTT.

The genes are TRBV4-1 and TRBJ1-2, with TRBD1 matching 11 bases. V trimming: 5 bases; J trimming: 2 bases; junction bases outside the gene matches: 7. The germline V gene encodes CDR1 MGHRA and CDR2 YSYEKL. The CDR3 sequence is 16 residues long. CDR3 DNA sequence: TGCGCCAGCAGCGCCCCCGGGACAGGGGGAAACTATGGCTACACCTTC. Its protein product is CASSAPGTGGNYGYTF.

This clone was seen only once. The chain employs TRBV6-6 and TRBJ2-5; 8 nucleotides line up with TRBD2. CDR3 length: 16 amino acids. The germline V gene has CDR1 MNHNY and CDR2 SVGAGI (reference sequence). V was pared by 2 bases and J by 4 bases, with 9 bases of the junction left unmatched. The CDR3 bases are TGTGCCAGCAGTTACCTTGCGGGGGGTGCGGCAGAGACCCAGTACTTC. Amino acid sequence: CASSYLAGGAAETQYF.

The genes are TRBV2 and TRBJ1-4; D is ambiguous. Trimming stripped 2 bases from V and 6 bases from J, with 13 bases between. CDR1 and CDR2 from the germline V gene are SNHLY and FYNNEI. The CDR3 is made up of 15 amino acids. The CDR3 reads CASSEFGQSYEKLFF. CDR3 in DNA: TGTGCCAGCAGTGAATTTGGGCAGTCCTATGAAAAACTGTTTTTT.

CDR3 loop: CSVESSGGVITDTQYF. CDR3 DNA sequence: TGCAGCGTTGAATCTAGCGGGGGCGTAATCACAGATACGCAGTATTTT. The chain recombines TRBV29-1 with TRBJ2-3; 10 bases agree with TRBD2. This CDR3 is 16 amino acids long. The J segment lost 2 bases and the V segment lost 2 bases, leaving 7 bases of the junction unmatched. Per the germline V gene, CDR1 is SQVTM and CDR2 is ANQGSEA.

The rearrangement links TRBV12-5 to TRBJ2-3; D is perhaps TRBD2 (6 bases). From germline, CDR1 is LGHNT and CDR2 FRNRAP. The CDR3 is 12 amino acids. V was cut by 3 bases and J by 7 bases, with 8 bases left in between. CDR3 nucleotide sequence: TGTGCTAGTGGTTTCGGGGGTTATACGCAGTATTTT. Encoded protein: CASGFGGYTQYF.